This T cell receptor beta chain is from a study of blood T cell repertoires in COVID-19. Study-wide context: Samples of COVID-19 (acute and convalescent) were obtained from the United States, Italy and Spain. PBMCs, B-cell-depleted T cells, or T cells were the source of the cDNA or gDNA that made up the material.

The CDR3 is 14 residues long. Germline V gene lookup returns CDR1 MNHNY and CDR2 SVGAGI (reference sequence). V lost 2 bases and J lost 2, with 9 bases in between. Original methodology: Amplifying reference gene primers gave estimates of nucleated cell counts. Assay used: immunoSEQ multiplex PCR; TCRdb lists only in-frame clones, some missing. V, J and clone size reflect that table, while D and trimming were determined from the DNA. The data hold some 70,000 clones, with just over 85% observed a single time. The genes are TRBV6-6 and TRBJ1-1; D remains unclear. The specimen sequenced was peripheral blood. The receptor comes from a man aged 45 to 65 with active COVID-19. The CDR3 reads CASSYAEPNTEAFF. CDR3 coding DNA: TGTGCCAGCAGTTACGCGGAACCTAACACTGAAGCTTTCTTT.